This is a list of T cell receptor beta chains from one sample in a study of T cell changes during pregnancy in multiple sclerosis. The table came from immunoSEQ multiplex PCR; TCRdb's copy has only in-frame clones and leaves some out. The sample lists tens of thousands of clones, around nine tenths occurring once. Material: peripheral blood, obtained before pregnancy. These TCRs come from a female donor with multiple sclerosis, enrolled in a pregnancy study. The CDR3 runs from the conserved cysteine through the conserved F or W. A D gene is named only where the DNA matches it firmly. Only part of the rows carry a size: once, few, many, or a class if the clone is expanded.

D,length,size,J,V,CDR3,DNA
TRBD1,14,-,TRBJ1-2,TRBV19,CASSIKGQGRGYTF,TGTGCCAGTAGTATAAAAGGACAGGGGAGAGGCTACACCTTC
-,18,-,TRBJ2-7,TRBV5-1,CASSLGTGTTQRSYEQYF,TGCGCCAGCAGCTTGGGAACAGGGACTACACAACGGTCCTACGAGCAGTACTTC
-,15,-,TRBJ1-5,TRBV9,CASSLTEGGDQPQHF,TGTGCCAGCAGCCTTACCGAAGGGGGGGATCAGCCCCAGCATTTT
-,15,-,TRBJ2-2,TRBV7-8,CASSLLPTRTGELFF,TGTGCCAGCAGCTTGCTGCCAACTAGGACCGGGGAGCTGTTTTTT
-,14,-,TRBJ1-1,TRBV2,CASSEGSWNTEAFF,TGTGCCAGCAGTGAGGGCTCTTGGAACACTGAAGCTTTCTTT
-,13,-,TRBJ2-5,TRBV19,CASGTGLGETQYF,TGTGCCAGCGGCACAGGGTTGGGAGAGACCCAGTACTTC
-,11,once,TRBJ1-1,TRBV20-1,CSAGGHAEAFF,TGCAGTGCTGGAGGACACGCTGAAGCTTTCTTT
-,12,-,TRBJ2-7,TRBV5-1,CASSLARDEQYF,TGCGCCAGCAGCTTGGCCAGGGACGAGCAGTACTTC
TRBD1,13,-,TRBJ1-5,TRBV6-6,CASKTGEDQPQHF,TGTGCCAGCAAGACAGGGGAGGATCAGCCCCAGCATTTT
-,14,-,TRBJ2-5,TRBV5-8,CASSLRLRGQTQYF,TGTGCCAGCAGCTTGCGGTTGCGGGGACAGACCCAGTACTTC
-,14,-,TRBJ2-3,TRBV5-6,CASSGWGTGDTQYF,TGTGCCAGCAGCGGGTGGGGCACGGGAGATACGCAGTATTTT
-,17,-,TRBJ2-1,TRBV7-2,CASSSTQRDSSYNEQFF,TGTGCCAGCAGCTCTACCCAACGGGACTCTTCCTACAATGAGCAGTTCTTC
-,14,-,TRBJ2-7,TRBV7-2,CASSFSGHLGEQYF,TGTGCCAGCAGCTTTTCGGGACACCTCGGAGAGCAGTACTTC
TRBD1,16,-,TRBJ1-1,TRBV27,CASSLSGDRENTEAFF,TGTGCCAGCAGTTTATCTGGGGACAGGGAGAACACTGAAGCTTTCTTT
-,13,-,TRBJ2-7,TRBV11-2,CASSFVGVYEQYF,TGTGCCAGCAGCTTCGTCGGGGTTTACGAGCAGTACTTC
TRBD2,15,-,TRBJ2-5,TRBV7-2,CASSYSRGDQETQYF,TGTGCCAGCAGCTACTCCCGGGGGGACCAAGAGACCCAGTACTTC
-,13,few,TRBJ1-2,TRBV30,CAWERFLNYGYTF,TGTGCCTGGGAGAGGTTTCTCAACTATGGCTACACCTTC
TRBD1,15,-,TRBJ2-7,TRBV9,CASSAGTGPEYEQYF,TGTGCCAGCAGCGCAGGGACAGGTCCAGAGTACGAGCAGTACTTC
TRBD1,15,-,TRBJ2-7,TRBV19,CASTATGTGPYEQYF,TGTGCCAGTACCGCAACCGGGACAGGCCCCTACGAGCAGTACTTC
TRBD1,14,-,TRBJ2-1,TRBV5-1,CASSSGTGGNEQFF,TGCGCCAGCAGCTCCGGGACAGGGGGTAATGAGCAGTTCTTC
-,13,few,TRBJ1-1,TRBV30,CASTLQEGAEAFF,TGTGCCTCAACACTACAGGAAGGGGCTGAAGCTTTCTTT
TRBD1,15,-,TRBJ1-5,TRBV6-5,CASKTPGGSGQPQHF,TGTGCCAGCAAAACACCAGGGGGCTCGGGACAGCCCCAGCATTTT
TRBD1,15,-,TRBJ2-7,TRBV19,CASSIARTGLREQYF,TGTGCCAGTAGTATAGCCCGGACAGGGCTACGCGAGCAGTACTTC
-,13,-,TRBJ1-1,TRBV7-2,CASSLTGYSTAFF,TGTGCCAGCAGCTTGACAGGATACTCTACAGCTTTCTTT
TRBD1,15,-,TRBJ2-1,TRBV11-3,CASSLRGPPYNEQFF,TGTGCCAGCAGCCTTAGGGGGCCGCCCTACAATGAGCAGTTCTTC
TRBD1,17,-,TRBJ2-1,TRBV5-1,CASMRHNRDRVNNEQFF,TGCGCCAGCATGCGCCATAACCGGGACAGGGTAAATAATGAGCAGTTCTTC
TRBD1,16,-,TRBJ1-6,TRBV5-6,CASSWAGQGAGSPLHF,TGTGCCAGCAGCTGGGCGGGACAGGGGGCAGGTTCACCCCTCCACTTT
-,12,-,TRBJ1-4,TRBV7-2,CASKQGTEKLFF,TGTGCCAGCAAGCAGGGAACTGAAAAACTGTTTTTT
-,13,-,TRBJ2-1,TRBV7-6,CASSFRGYNEQFF,TGTGCCAGCAGCTTCCGCGGGTACAATGAGCAGTTCTTC
TRBD2,14,once,TRBJ2-1,TRBV25-1,CASSVSGSNNEQFF,TGTGCCAGCAGTGTAAGCGGGAGCAACAATGAGCAGTTCTTC
TRBD2,18,-,TRBJ2-3,TRBV7-8,CASSLDRRRSSGGDTQYF,TGTGCCAGCAGCTTAGACCGCCGCCGGTCTAGCGGGGGAGATACGCAGTATTTT
-,13,-,TRBJ2-7,TRBV7-9,CASSPGGAREQYF,TGTGCCAGCAGCCCGGGGGGCGCTCGCGAGCAGTACTTC
TRBD2,14,-,TRBJ2-7,TRBV9,CASSVLAGDYEQYF,TGTGCCAGCAGCGTCTTAGCGGGAGACTACGAGCAGTACTTC
TRBD1,16,once,TRBJ2-7,TRBV27,CASSLRFGTGGYEQYF,TGTGCCAGCAGTTTAAGGTTTGGGACAGGGGGGTACGAGCAGTACTTC
TRBD1,17,-,TRBJ1-2,TRBV9,CASSWGRGPSPNYGYTF,TGTGCCAGCAGCTGGGGCAGGGGGCCCTCCCCTAACTATGGCTACACCTTC
-,15,-,TRBJ2-7,TRBV30,CAWTAGVRGAGEQYF,TGTGCCTGGACCGCAGGGGTAAGAGGCGCGGGCGAGCAGTACTTC
-,15,once,TRBJ2-3,TRBV6-5,CASGQGIVMGDTQYF,TGTGCCAGCGGCCAGGGAATCGTAATGGGAGATACGCAGTATTTT
TRBD1,14,-,TRBJ1-2,TRBV4-3,CASSQPDRIEGYTF,TGCGCCAGCAGCCAACCGGACAGGATTGAAGGCTACACCTTC
TRBD2,13,once,TRBJ2-7,TRBV9,CASSASGPYEQYF,TGTGCCAGCAGCGCTAGCGGACCCTACGAGCAGTACTTC
TRBD1,13,-,TRBJ1-5,TRBV6-4,CASRGTGDQPQHF,TGTGCCAGCAGAGGGACAGGTGATCAGCCCCAGCATTTT
TRBD1,14,-,TRBJ1-2,TRBV6-6,CASSYSQGAQGYTF,TGTGCCAGCAGTTACTCCCAGGGGGCGCAAGGCTACACCTTC
-,14,-,TRBJ2-2,TRBV7-8,CASSLQGNTGELFF,TGTGCCAGCAGCTTACAGGGGAACACCGGGGAGCTGTTTTTT
-,13,once,TRBJ1-1,TRBV9,CASSVVETGEAFF,TGTGCCAGCAGCGTAGTTGAGACAGGTGAAGCTTTCTTT
TRBD1,13,-,TRBJ2-1,TRBV2,CAGSTGGSVEQFF,TGTGCCGGGTCGACAGGGGGCTCGGTTGAGCAGTTCTTC
-,17,-,TRBJ2-1,TRBV1,CTSSQGRQATPHWEQFF,TGCACCAGCAGCCAGGGACGACAGGCCACCCCGCATTGGGAGCAGTTCTTC
-,16,few,TRBJ1-1,TRBV4-1,CASSQGDGRGGTEAFF,TGCGCCAGCAGCCAAGGAGACGGAAGGGGAGGAACTGAAGCTTTCTTT
-,14,-,TRBJ1-1,TRBV7-9,CASSKQGMNTEAFF,TGTGCCAGCAGTAAACAGGGAATGAACACTGAAGCTTTCTTT
TRBD1,13,-,TRBJ1-6,TRBV29-1,CSVGQGDNSPLHF,TGCAGCGTTGGACAGGGAGATAATTCACCCCTCCACTTT